Below are 26 T cell receptor beta chains sequenced from a single sample in a study of blood T cell repertoires in COVID-19. The method was immunoSEQ multiplex PCR; TCRdb's version includes in-frame clones alone and lacks a portion of them. Altogether 50,000 to 65,000 clones are present, around 83% being singletons, with the ten largest covering roughly 15%. What was sequenced was peripheral blood. These receptors came from a human donor in a cohort sampled during active COVID-19.

This sequence joins TRBV7-2 and TRBJ2-1, with D perhaps TRBD1 (8 bases). The CDR3 length is 15 residues. Germline V gene sequence: CDR1 SGHTA, CDR2 FQGNSA. Deletions cut 0 bases from V and 4 bases from J, with 10 bases between. In DNA form, the CDR3 reads TGTGCCAGCAGCTTAGCACAGGGGGGGTACAATGAGCAGTTCTTC. Protein product: CASSLAQGGYNEQFF.

DNA for the CDR3: TGTGCCAGCAAATTAGCGAGCTCCTACGAGCAGTACTTC. It codes for CASKLASSYEQYF. V usage is TRBV7-2 and J usage is TRBJ2-7; D is possibly TRBD2 (5 bases). Trimming removed 7 bases from V and 0 bases from J, with 10 bases in between. Germline V CDR1 and CDR2: SGHTA, FQGNSA. The CDR3 has 13 residues.

This clone was seen more than once but under ten times. The V gene is TRBV6-5, the J gene TRBJ1-5; 7 bases are shared with TRBD1. CDR1 is MNHEY and CDR2 is SVGAGI in the germline V gene. V was clipped by 5 bases and J by 4 bases; unmatched bases: 5. This CDR3 comprises 14 residues. The CDR3 is CASSINRGNQPQHF. DNA for the CDR3: TGTGCCAGCAGTATCAACAGGGGAAATCAGCCCCAGCATTTT.

V usage is TRBV18 and J usage is TRBJ2-1, with D maybe TRBD1 (5 bases). The CDR3 has 14 amino acids. V lost 2 bases to trimming and J lost 5 bases, with 10 bases between them. The germline CDR1 and CDR2 sequences are KGHSH and LQKENI. The CDR3: CASSPTAQDNEQFF. The CDR3 nucleotides are TGTGCCAGCTCACCAACGGCACAGGACAATGAGCAGTTCTTC.

The chain couples TRBV2 to TRBJ2-3; D is possibly TRBD2 (6 bases). CDR3 length equals 14 residues. Trimming cost V 6 bases and J 0 bases, with 10 bases left between them. Germline values: CDR1 SNHLY, CDR2 FYNNEI. CDR3 DNA sequence: TGTGCCAGCAGGCGGGACCCTAGCACAGATACGCAGTATTTT. Translated, it gives CASRRDPSTDTQYF.

CDR3 loop: CASSLDRPTNTGELFF. The CDR3 coding sequence is TGTGCCAGCAGCTTAGACAGGCCAACGAACACCGGGGAGCTGTTTTTT. The rearrangement links TRBV7-9 to TRBJ2-2, with D perhaps matching TRBD1 (5 bases). Germline V gives CDR1 SEHNR, CDR2 FQNEAQ (reference sequence). Between the trimmed V and J ends, which lost 1 base and 0 bases, there was a span of 9 bases. The CDR3 runs to 16 residues.

On this clone itself: The junction departs from the called germline gene at one end, perhaps through a read error. The V gene is TRBV3-1 (or the pseudogene TRBV3-2), the J gene TRBJ2-5, with TRBD2 as a possible D gene (6 bases). The CDR3 is 14 residues long. The V gene's germline CDR1 is LGHDT and CDR2 YNNKEL (reference sequence). The CDR3 nucleotides are TGTGCCAGCAGTCCTTCTGCGGGGCAAGGGACCCAGTACTTC. This translates into CASSPSAGQGTQYF.

The chain couples TRBV19 to TRBJ2-3; unclear D gene. The CDR3 runs to 13 residues. Germline V gives CDR1 LNHDA, CDR2 SQIVND (reference sequence). V was trimmed by 7 bases and J by 1 base, leaving 9 bases between them. CDR3 loop: CASIREGTDTQYF. DNA of the CDR3: TGTGCCAGTATTCGAGAGGGCACAGATACGCAGTATTTT.

This clone has just one count. The rearrangement joins TRBV30 to TRBJ2-2; a possible D gene is TRBD2 (6 bases). The germline V gene encodes CDR1 GTSNPN and CDR2 SVGIG (reference sequence). The CDR3 runs to 14 residues. The CDR3 loop is CATGRPVVGGELFF. CDR3 DNA: TGTGCTACCGGGAGACCGGTTGTAGGCGGGGAGCTGTTTTTT.

The chain is built from TRBV7-2 and TRBJ2-5; 7 bases are a match to TRBD2. Germline V gives CDR1 SGHTA, CDR2 FQGNSA. The V and J ends lost 8 bases and 5 bases, in that order; junction bases with no gene match: 8. The CDR3 runs 13 residues. CDR3 sequence: CASLAVGGETQYF. As DNA, the CDR3 is TGTGCCAGCCTGGCTGTGGGGGGGGAGACCCAGTACTTC.

J is TRBJ2-3 and V is TRBV5-1, with TRBD2 identical over 9 bases. V lost 1 base to trimming and J lost 1 base; unmatched junction nucleotides: 4. The CDR3 covers 16 residues. The germline V gene encodes CDR1 SGHRS and CDR2 YFSETQ. This CDR3 is CASSLPLAGRTDTQYF. Written as DNA, the CDR3 is TGCGCCAGCAGCTTGCCACTAGCGGGCCGCACAGATACGCAGTATTTT.

This clone was detected once. This rearrangement joins TRBV2 to TRBJ1-4, with 9 nucleotides matching TRBD1. The CDR3 consists of 13 residues. The germline V gene has CDR1 SNHLY and CDR2 FYNNEI. Unmatched junction bases numbered 3, after V lost 6 bases and J lost 7 bases. In nucleotides, the CDR3 is TGTGCCAGCAGGACAGGGGGTTCTGAAAAACTGTTTTTT. Translating it yields CASRTGGSEKLFF.

Here the CDR3 reads CASSLAPQEGNSPLHF. CDR3 DNA sequence: TGCGCCAGCAGCTTGGCCCCGCAGGAGGGGAATTCACCCCTCCACTTT. The chain combines TRBV5-1 with TRBJ1-6; TRBD1 is a possible D gene (5 bases). This CDR3 has 16 residues. The V gene lost 0 bases and the J gene lost 7 bases, with 14 bases spanning the gap. The germline V gene encodes CDR1 SGHRS and CDR2 YFSETQ.

This chain connects TRBV14 to TRBJ2-5, with D unclear. Germline CDR1 is SGHDN and CDR2 is FVKESK. The CDR3 is 13 residues long. V gave up 1 base and J gave up 5 bases, with 8 bases separating them. The CDR3 reads CASSQGLGETQYF. In DNA form, the CDR3 reads TGTGCCAGCAGCCAAGGGCTTGGTGAGACCCAGTACTTC.

The chain carries TRBV19 and TRBJ2-6, with D possibly TRBD1 on 5 matching bases. V was trimmed by 5 bases and J by 2 bases, leaving 19 bases between them. CDR1 LNHDA and CDR2 SQIVND come from the germline V gene (reference sequence). The length of the CDR3 is 18 residues. The CDR3 DNA reads TGTGCCAGTAGTCCCCTTACCGAAAGGGGAACTGGGGCCAACGTCCTGACTTTC. This sequence encodes CASSPLTERGTGANVLTF.

The rearrangement links TRBV30 to TRBJ1-2, with unresolved D. V was shortened by 0 bases and J by 4 bases, with 6 bases between the two germline ends. Germline CDR1 GTSNPN, CDR2 SVGIG (reference sequence). The CDR3 loop spans 12 amino acids. CDR3 sequence (DNA): TGTGCCTGGAGTGTACGGGTCTATGGCTACACCTTC. This gives the protein CAWSVRVYGYTF. The variable domain in full, completed from reference TRBV30 and TRBJ1-2, reads SQTIHQWPATLVQPVGSPLSLECTVEGTSNPNLYWYRQAAGRGLQLLFYSVGIGQISSEVPQNLSASRPQDRQFILSSKKLLLSDSGFYLCAWSVRVYGYTFGSGTRLTVV.

In this sample, this clone turned up once. The chain links TRBV2 to TRBJ1-1; no reliable D call. From germline, CDR1 is SNHLY and CDR2 FYNNEI. The CDR3 is 11 amino acids. The germline V and J ends were trimmed by 7 bases and 10 bases, with 13 bases remaining between them. This chain's CDR3 is CASTRSAGAFF. DNA for the CDR3: TGTGCCAGCACCCGGAGCGCCGGAGCTTTCTTT.

The chain is built from TRBV12-5 and TRBJ2-5; D perhaps matches TRBD2 (5 bases). The length of the CDR3 is 14 residues. The germline V and J ends were trimmed by 6 bases and 2 bases, with 13 bases remaining between them. CDR1 is LGHNT and CDR2 is FRNRAP in the germline V gene. The CDR3 protein is CASGPGLGQETQYF. As DNA, the CDR3 is TGTGCTAGTGGGCCCGGACTGGGGCAAGAGACCCAGTACTTC.

The rearrangement links TRBV4-1 to TRBJ2-2; 12 nucleotides match TRBD1. Per the germline V gene, CDR1 is MGHRA and CDR2 is YSYEKL. Trimming removed 4 bases from V and 6 bases from J; junction bases left unmatched: 6. The CDR3 is 16 residues long. CDR3 bases: TGCGCCAGCAGCCGCGGGACAGGGGGCAGGTCCGGGGAGCTGTTTTTT. It codes for CASSRGTGGRSGELFF.

The V gene is TRBV14, the J gene TRBJ1-4, with D tentatively TRBD1 (5 bases). Trimming pared 6 bases from V and 7 bases from J, leaving 9 bases between. The length of the CDR3 is 12 residues. Germline values: CDR1 SGHDN, CDR2 FVKESK. CDR3 DNA sequence: TGTGCCAGCAGTCCCCAGGGTGAAAAACTGTTTTTT. Protein product: CASSPQGEKLFF.

This chain uses TRBV18 with TRBJ2-1, with 11 bases aligning to TRBD2. The CDR3 runs to 16 residues. The V gene end was trimmed by 0 bases and the J gene end by 5 bases; junction bases not matched to a gene: 3. Germline V gene sequence: CDR1 KGHSH, CDR2 LQKENI. The CDR3 bases are TGTGCCAGCTCACCACCCGGGACTAGCGGTAACAATGAGCAGTTCTTC. Encoded protein: CASSPPGTSGNNEQFF.

The chain carries TRBV6-1 and TRBJ1-2, with a possible D match to TRBD1 (5 bases). V shed 3 bases and J shed 3 bases, with 14 bases lying between them. The CDR3 consists of 15 residues. Per the germline V gene, CDR1 is MNHNS and CDR2 is SASEGT. The CDR3: CASSDVRGADYGYTF. CDR3 in DNA: TGTGCCAGCAGTGATGTTAGGGGCGCAGACTATGGCTACACCTTC.

The chain couples TRBV7-2 to TRBJ2-3; the D gene is possibly TRBD1 (5 bases). The CDR3 covers 12 residues. V lost 8 bases, J lost 1 base, and 7 bases lay in between. Per germline, CDR1 SGHTA and CDR2 FQGNSA. CDR3 sequence: CASGAGTDTQYF. DNA for the CDR3: TGTGCCAGCGGGGCGGGCACAGATACGCAGTATTTT.

The chain couples TRBV2 to TRBJ1-5; D is unclear. CDR1 and CDR2 (germline): SNHLY, FYNNEI. The CDR3 runs to 13 residues. The V and J ends lost 1 base and 4 bases respectively, with 5 bases between them. The chain's CDR3 is CASSEGENQPQHF. The CDR3 bases are TGTGCCAGCAGTGAAGGTGAGAATCAGCCCCAGCATTTT.

The chain carries TRBV30 and TRBJ2-7; perhaps TRBD2 as D (6 bases). The germline CDR1 and CDR2 sequences are GTSNPN and SVGIG (reference sequence). This CDR3 is 12 amino acids long. Trimming took 3 bases from V and 5 from J, leaving 11 bases between them. The DNA of the CDR3 is TGTGCCTGGAGAGGAGGGGCCCACGAGCAGTACTTC. As protein: CAWRGGAHEQYF.

The chain is built from TRBV28 and TRBJ2-2; D perhaps matches TRBD1 (5 bases). CDR1 is MDHEN, CDR2 SYDVKM, per germline. V dropped 4 bases and J dropped 3 bases, with 9 bases sitting between them. The CDR3 is 14 residues long. The CDR3 sequence is CASSSQGYTGELFF. DNA for the CDR3: TGTGCCAGCAGTTCTCAGGGTTACACCGGGGAGCTGTTTTTT.